This T cell receptor beta chain stems from a study of identical twins. Study-wide points: Models underestimated how often monozygotic twins shared out-of-frame TCR alpha. Because invariant MAIT and iNKT cells could be present, zero-insertion analyses could be partly confounded. Within cord blood, abundant beta clonotypes carried fewer insertions, but memory repertoires showed no such trend.

This clonotype showed up just a few times. Its antigen remains unknown. TCRdb recomputed calls from the 5' RACE reads with MiXCR, one row per CDR3 protein. The sample includes under 900,000 distinct CDR3 sequences, 12% of them seen just once. The CDR3 extends over 14 amino acids. Germline V lookup: CDR1 DFQATT, CDR2 SNEGSKA (reference sequence). Trimming pared 3 bases from V and 0 bases from J, leaving 12 bases between. These data were also filed under a second study, of yellow fever vaccine responses in identical twins. That work contributes: It has been reported that, in twins, the vaccine T cell response seemed partly convergent and partly personalized.

Sample: PBMCs. This TCR was recovered from a woman aged 18-29 years in good health. The rearrangement links TRBV20-1 to TRBJ2-7; tentative D call: TRBD1 (5 bases). Written as DNA, the CDR3 is TGCAGTGCTAGTGATGGGGCCTTCTCCTACGAGCAGTACGTC. Its protein is CSASDGAFSYEQYV.